Only a few counts were recorded for the clone carrying this T cell receptor (beta chain). Its target is unknown. This entry comes from a study of blood T cells in healthy people across ages. The second PCR ran about 7 to 12 cycles with a sample-barcoded 5' primer and J-beta primers. Each cDNA molecule was tagged by a template-switch adaptor with 12 random nucleotides. TCRdb passed the 5' RACE reads through MiXCR, listing each CDR3 protein once. The sample has almost 800,000 distinct CDR3 sequences, 58% seen once. General study results and limits: Expanded clonotype changes were possibly confounded by unknown donor CMV status.

The sample taken for sequencing was blood. This receptor was obtained from a man aged 30 to 45 in good health.

The CDR3 region has the DNA TGTGCCAGCAGCTTATCTCGGGGAACCTACGAGCAGTACTTC. Translated, it gives CASSLSRGTYEQYF. The rearrangement joins TRBV11-2 to TRBJ2-7; D perhaps matches TRBD2 (5 bases). V gave up 2 bases and J gave up 2 bases, with 10 bases separating them. Per germline, CDR1 SGHAT and CDR2 FQNNGV. This CDR3 is built from 14 residues.